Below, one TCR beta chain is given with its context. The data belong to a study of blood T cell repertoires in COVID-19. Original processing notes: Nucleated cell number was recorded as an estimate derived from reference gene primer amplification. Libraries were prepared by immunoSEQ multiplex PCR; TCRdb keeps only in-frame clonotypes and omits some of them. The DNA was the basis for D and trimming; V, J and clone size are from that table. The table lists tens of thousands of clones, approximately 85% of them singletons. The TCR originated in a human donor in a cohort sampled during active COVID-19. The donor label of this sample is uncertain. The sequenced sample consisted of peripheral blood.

CDR3 sequence reads: CASSFAGGKAEAFF. Here the CDR3 DNA reads TGCGCCAGCAGCTTCGCAGGGGGCAAGGCTGAAGCTTTCTTT. This chain uses TRBV5-1 with TRBJ1-1, with 8 bases aligning to TRBD1. Germline V CDR1 and CDR2: SGHRS, YFSETQ. V trimming: 2 bases; J trimming: 6 bases; junction bases outside the gene matches: 6. The CDR3 contains 14 residues.